This T cell receptor (beta chain) was recorded in a study of tumor-infiltrating lymphocytes in primary liver carcinoma. Findings and limits, study-wide: Only about 8-25% of top clones appeared in all five tumor regions.

Each 20-30 mg portion of unsorted bulk tissue served as the source for co-extraction of RNA and DNA. More than 80% viable tumor cells made up every tumor sample. The CDR3 has 17 amino acids. V lost 5 bases and J lost 4; bases outside the gene matches: 13. CDR1 is SGHAT and CDR2 is FQNNGV in the germline V gene. As regards this clonotype: No antigen is known for it.

TCR beta cDNA was made from 400 to 500 ng total RNA with a constant-region primer. Three nested multiplex PCR rounds of slightly modified ARM-PCR generated TCR beta libraries. Investigators reported that the first two PCR rounds, at 10 cycles each, used TRBV1-TRBV30 forward primers with a C-beta reverse primer. TCRdb independently ran MiXCR on the multiplex PCR reads; one entry per CDR3 protein. Among about 59,000 distinct CDR3 sequences listed, less than 75% were seen once. This receptor was identified in a man aged 40-50 years with primary liver carcinoma and hepatitis B virus infection. The sequenced sample consisted of liver tumor tissue from sampling region 2. Subset given: tumor region T2, inferior pole. The chain combines TRBV11-2 with TRBJ2-2; 7 positions match TRBD2. CDR3 bases: TGTGCCAGCAGCCCTGTAGGCGGGGGACTTGTCACCGGGGAGCTGTTTTTT. Amino acids: CASSPVGGGLVTGELFF.